This TCR beta chain was documented in a study of Ad26.COV2.S vaccination and SARS-CoV-2 variants. For the study at large: Within the COV1001 Ad26.COV2.S trial arm, the donor was enrolled. By the intramuscular route, Ad26.COV2.S was given once, or twice 56 days apart.

TCRdb's copy holds only in-frame clones and misses some; the assay was immunoSEQ multiplex PCR. There are hundreds of thousands of clones in the sample; roughly 89% occur only once, and around 4.5% lies in the top ten. Treatment noted: roughly 19 received Ad26.COV2.S at low or high dose, single or two shots; roughly five received placebo; per-sample allocation not given. Samples analyzed were those drawn on day 63 after the first vaccine or placebo injection. Germline assignment: CDR1 SNHLY and CDR2 FYNNEI. This CDR3 is built from 14 residues. The ends were cut back, 6 bases at V and 4 bases at J, with 13 bases in the middle.

This specimen was peripheral blood, taken in a trial of Ad26.COV2.S vaccine versus placebo. The chain employs TRBV2 and TRBJ2-1, with D perhaps TRBD2 (5 bases). This receptor was obtained from a person between 18 and 65 years old who received the Ad26.COV2.S COVID-19 vaccine or a placebo. The CDR3, as DNA: TGTGCCAGCAGCGTACAAGGGAGTTACAATGAGCAGTTCTTC. Translation gives CASSVQGSYNEQFF.